Listed below are T cell receptor beta chains from one sample, sequenced in a study of blood T cell repertoires in COVID-19. The method was immunoSEQ multiplex PCR; TCRdb's version includes in-frame clones alone and lacks a portion of them. The table has some 17,000 clones, around 90% seen once. Specimen: peripheral blood. The receptor source for this set is a man in his sixties with active COVID-19. Both conserved end residues are part of each CDR3. The D gene is left open where the match is weak. The size of a clone is reported for some rows only, either as once, few or many, or as a class for expanded clones.

D gene	V gene	J gene	clone size	CDR3 length	CDR3 protein	CDR3 DNA
TRBD1	TRBV3-1/TRBV3-2	TRBJ1-5	-	17	CASSQGQGRQLNQPQHF	TGTGCCAGCAGCCAGGGACAGGGGCGTCAACTCAATCAGCCCCAGCATTTT
-	TRBV9	TRBJ1-2	-	13	CASSVGRGYGYTF	TGTGCCAGCAGCGTAGGGAGAGGCTATGGCTACACCTTC
-	TRBV19	TRBJ1-1	-	11	CASSETERAFF	TGTGCCAGTAGTGAAACAGAGAGAGCTTTCTTT
-	TRBV20-1	TRBJ1-1	-	11	CSARDQAKAFF	TGCAGTGCTAGAGATCAGGCGAAAGCTTTCTTT
TRBD1	TRBV10-1	TRBJ2-2	once	16	CASSEYGQENTGELFF	TGCGCCAGCAGTGAGTACGGACAGGAGAACACCGGGGAGCTGTTTTTT
TRBD1	TRBV7-9	TRBJ2-7	-	16	CASSLVLGQGTYEQYF	TGTGCCAGCAGCTTAGTTTTGGGACAGGGGACTTACGAGCAGTACTTC
TRBD1	TRBV10-1	TRBJ2-3	-	16	CASSELVGQGPDTQYF	TGCGCCAGCAGTGAGCTTGTGGGACAGGGGCCAGATACGCAGTATTTT
TRBD1	TRBV28	TRBJ1-1	few	18	CASSSPLSDREYRTEAFF	TGTGCCAGCAGTTCCCCTCTCTCGGACAGGGAGTATAGGACTGAAGCTTTCTTT
TRBD1	TRBV9	TRBJ2-7	-	14	CASSVGDRVYEQYF	TGTGCCAGCAGCGTAGGGGACAGGGTCTACGAGCAGTACTTC
TRBD2	TRBV27	TRBJ2-2	-	14	CASRAGGIAGELFF	TGTGCCAGCAGGGCGGGGGGAATCGCCGGGGAGCTGTTTTTT
-	TRBV7-3	TRBJ2-5	few	13	CASSPPLPETQYF	TGTGCCAGCAGCCCCCCACTTCCAGAGACCCAGTACTTC
TRBD1	TRBV10-3	TRBJ2-7	-	14	CAISTQTGPDEQYF	TGTGCCATCAGTACCCAGACAGGGCCCGACGAGCAGTACTTC
TRBD2	TRBV6-6	TRBJ2-1	-	14	CASSFDSGGNEQFF	TGTGCCAGCAGTTTCGATAGCGGGGGCAATGAGCAGTTCTTC
-	TRBV5-1	TRBJ2-3	-	16	CASSLGDFTGADTQYF	TGCGCCAGCAGCTTGGGGGACTTCACCGGCGCAGATACGCAGTATTTT
TRBD2	TRBV29-1	TRBJ2-1	-	15	CSVEDWTGGNREQFF	TGCAGCGTTGAAGATTGGACGGGGGGGAATCGTGAGCAGTTCTTC
TRBD2	TRBV5-1	TRBJ2-3	-	15	CASSFLAGRGDTQYF	TGCGCCAGCAGCTTCTTAGCGGGTCGAGGGGATACGCAGTATTTT
-	TRBV2	TRBJ2-5	once	14	CASRRSHSGETQYF	TGTGCCAGCAGGCGATCCCACTCCGGGGAGACCCAGTACTTC
-	TRBV29-1	TRBJ2-2	-	12	CSVRGFGGELFF	TGCAGCGTTAGGGGTTTCGGCGGGGAGCTGTTTTTT
-	TRBV28	TRBJ1-2	-	13	CASSSGEPYGYTF	TGTGCCAGCAGTTCGGGGGAACCATATGGCTACACCTTC
-	TRBV5-1	TRBJ2-7	-	14	CASSLAGGLGEQYF	TGCGCCAGCAGCTTGGCAGGGGGACTCGGCGAGCAGTACTTC
TRBD1	TRBV14	TRBJ2-2	-	15	CASRRTGGKTGELFF	TGTGCCAGCAGACGGACAGGGGGCAAGACCGGGGAGCTGTTTTTT
-	TRBV2	TRBJ1-2	once	13	CASSEGRRGGYTF	TGTGCCAGCAGTGAAGGCCGGCGAGGGGGCTACACCTTC
-	TRBV9	TRBJ2-1	-	15	CASSIYTGTYNEQFF	TGTGCCAGCAGCATTTACACAGGGACCTACAATGAGCAGTTCTTC
TRBD1	TRBV28	TRBJ2-1	-	13	CASNTGGRDEQFF	TGTGCCAGCAACACAGGGGGCCGCGATGAGCAGTTCTTC
TRBD1	TRBV11-3	TRBJ2-3	-	14	CASSLGQGYTTQYF	TGTGCCAGCAGCCTGGGACAGGGATATACTACGCAGTATTTT
TRBD1	TRBV5-1	TRBJ1-1	-	16	CASSLDPTGVNTEAFF	TGCGCCAGCAGCTTGGACCCTACAGGGGTGAACACTGAAGCTTTCTTT
-	TRBV10-2	TRBJ2-3	-	12	CASGEATDTQYF	TGCGCCAGCGGCGAGGCAACAGATACGCAGTATTTT
-	TRBV18	TRBJ1-4	once	15	CASSPNSNPNEKLFF	TGTGCCAGCTCCCCAAACAGTAATCCGAATGAAAAACTGTTTTTT
TRBD2	TRBV10-1	TRBJ2-1	-	17	CASSESIQRGGHHEQFF	TGCGCCAGCAGTGAGTCGATCCAGCGGGGGGGCCACCATGAGCAGTTCTTC
TRBD2	TRBV5-6	TRBJ2-2	-	17	CASSLLAGGRYTGELFF	TGTGCCAGCAGCTTATTAGCGGGGGGGCGATACACCGGGGAGCTGTTTTTT
TRBD2	TRBV29-1	TRBJ2-5	medium-sized	15	CSGEVPSGGAETQYF	TGCAGCGGCGAGGTTCCTAGCGGGGGGGCGGAGACCCAGTACTTC
TRBD2	TRBV3-1/TRBV3-2	TRBJ2-2	once	15	CASSPGGGWTGELFF	TGTGCCAGCAGCCCTGGGGGGGGATGGACCGGGGAGCTGTTTTTT
-	TRBV14	TRBJ2-1	once	15	CASSQVRLNRPEQFF	TGTGCCAGCAGCCAAGTTCGACTGAACCGGCCTGAGCAGTTCTTC
-	TRBV3-1/TRBV3-2	TRBJ1-1	-	11	CASSQWGEAFF	TGTGCCAGCAGCCAATGGGGCGAAGCTTTCTTT
-	TRBV2	TRBJ2-7	-	13	CASSSRQTYEQYF	TGTGCCAGCAGCAGCAGACAGACTTACGAGCAGTACTTC
TRBD2	TRBV3-1/TRBV3-2	TRBJ2-7	-	21	CASSQLPGRTSGDLRPYEQYF	TGTGCCAGCAGCCAACTCCCTGGGCGAACTAGCGGGGATCTTAGGCCCTACGAGCAGTACTTC
-	TRBV5-1	TRBJ2-6	-	14	CASRGRSGANVLTF	TGCGCCAGCCGGGGTAGATCTGGGGCCAACGTCCTGACTTTC
-	TRBV4-1	TRBJ1-5	-	17	CASSQQGTIHSNQPQHF	TGCGCCAGCAGCCAACAGGGGACCATCCATAGCAATCAGCCCCAGCATTTT
TRBD2	TRBV3-1/TRBV3-2	TRBJ2-2	-	16	CASNPRGGGNTGELFF	TGTGCCAGCAACCCTCGCGGGGGGGGGAACACCGGGGAGCTGTTTTTT
TRBD2	TRBV5-1	TRBJ2-7	few	18	CASSSRTSGVKISGEQYF	TGCGCCAGCAGCTCCAGGACTAGCGGGGTAAAAATTTCGGGCGAGCAGTACTTC